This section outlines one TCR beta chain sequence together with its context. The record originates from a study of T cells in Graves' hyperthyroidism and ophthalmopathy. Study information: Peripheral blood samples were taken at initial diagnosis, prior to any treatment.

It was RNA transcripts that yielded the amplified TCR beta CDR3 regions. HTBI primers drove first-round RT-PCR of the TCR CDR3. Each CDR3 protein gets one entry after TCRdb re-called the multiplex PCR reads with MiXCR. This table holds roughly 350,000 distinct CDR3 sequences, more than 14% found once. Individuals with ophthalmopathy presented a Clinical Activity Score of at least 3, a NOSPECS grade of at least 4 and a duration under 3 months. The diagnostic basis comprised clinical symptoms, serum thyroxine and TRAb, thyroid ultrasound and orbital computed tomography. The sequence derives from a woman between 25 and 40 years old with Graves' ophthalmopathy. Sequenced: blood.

The CDR3, as DNA: TGTGCCAGTGACCGGGGAACAGGGAGCTCCTATAATTCACCCCTCCACTTT. This sequence encodes CASDRGTGSSYNSPLHF. The chain is built from TRBV19 and TRBJ1-6; possibly TRBD1 for D (6 bases). Germline CDR1 LNHDA, CDR2 SQIVND (reference sequence). The CDR3 is 17 amino acids. Trimming took 8 bases from V and 0 from J, leaving 17 bases between them. The whole variable domain, filled in from reference TRBV19 and TRBJ1-6, reads DGGITQSPKYLFRKEGQNVTLSCEQNLNHDAMYWYRQDPGQGLRLIYYSQIVNDFQKGDIAEGYSVSREKKESFPLTVTSAQKNPTAFYLCASDRGTGSSYNSPLHFGNGTRLTVT.